What follows are 15 T cell receptor beta chains derived from one specimen sequenced in a study of spatial heterogeneity in lung cancer. TCRdb re-derived calls from the 5' RACE reads in MiXCR, one entry per CDR3 protein. The data contain about 50,000 distinct CDR3 sequences, less than 9.5% of them seen just once; the ten biggest clones take up around 38%. Time point of the sample: blood at routine non-recurrence follow-up after resection. Whole RNA obtained from tumor, nontumor lung or frozen PBMC underwent sequencing without sorting. Sequenced here: PBMCs, sampled at follow-up. The receptors were sampled from a female donor with early-stage non-small cell lung cancer.

This clonotype was seen repeatedly, ten times or more. This chain connects TRBV10-2 to TRBJ1-5; D is undetermined. There are 14 residues in the CDR3. Germline V lookup: CDR1 WSHSY, CDR2 SAAADI. With 0 bases removed from V and 6 bases from J, the gap between germline ends came to 9 bases. DNA for the CDR3: TGCGCCAGCAGTGAGTCGGTAGCAAGTCAGCCCCAGCATTTT. Protein product: CASSESVASQPQHF.

As DNA, the CDR3 is TGTGCCAGTAGTCTCCGGCGGGAGGGGAAGGCTAACTATGGCTACACCTTC. Protein: CASSLRREGKANYGYTF. The chain uses TRBV19 and TRBJ1-2, with TRBD1 as a possible D gene (5 bases). Per the germline V gene, CDR1 is LNHDA and CDR2 is SQIVND (reference sequence). There are 17 residues in the CDR3. The V end was cut by 5 bases, the J end by 0 bases, with 19 bases between. The entire variable domain, with the rest obtained from reference TRBV19 and TRBJ1-2, is as follows: DGGITQSPKYLFRKEGQNVTLSCEQNLNHDAMYWYRQDPGQGLRLIYYSQIVNDFQKGDIAEGYSVSREKKESFPLTVTSAQKNPTAFYLCASSLRREGKANYGYTFGSGTRLTVV.

This clonotype has ten or more counts. The rearrangement joins TRBV21-1 to TRBJ2-1; the table names TRBD1, a call not compared with the DNA. TRBV21-1 is assigned pseudogene status. This CDR3 region has 16 residues. The CDR3 loop reads CASSNRAPRKYNEQFF. The CDR3 DNA reads as TGTGCCAGCAGCAACAGGGCACCGAGGAAATACAATGAGCAGTTCTTC.

This clonotype was counted a few times. The CDR3 spells CASSPPGGAVGNQPQHF. CDR3 nucleotides: TGTGCCAGCAGTCCCCCTGGGGGGGCGGTAGGCAATCAGCCCCAGCATTTT. The chain recombines TRBV27 with TRBJ1-5; TRBD1 is a possible D gene (6 bases). Trimming removed 5 bases from V and 2 bases from J, with 19 bases in between. Germline-derived CDR1 and CDR2 are MNHEY and SMNVEV (reference sequence). The CDR3 has 17 residues.

The chain employs TRBV2 and TRBJ1-5; 7 bases fit TRBD1. The CDR3 contains 17 residues. From germline, CDR1 is SNHLY and CDR2 FYNNEI. V lost 5 bases to trimming and J lost 0 bases; unmatched junction nucleotides: 10. Written as DNA, the CDR3 is TGTGCCAGCAGTCCCGGGACAGTTACATATAGCAATCAGCCCCAGCATTTT. Protein sequence: CASSPGTVTYSNQPQHF.

V gene TRBV12-3 or TRBV12-4 combines with J gene TRBJ1-4, with TRBD1 identical over 10 bases. With V trimmed by 5 bases and J by 7 bases, 7 bases remained unmatched. The CDR3 consists of 15 residues. The CDR3 DNA sequence: TGTGCCAGCAGTGACCGGACAGGGGGAAGTGAAAAACTGTTTTTT. It encodes CASSDRTGGSEKLFF.

Only a few counts were recorded for this clonotype. This rearrangement joins TRBV7-2 to TRBJ2-5; D unclear. Trimming took 6 bases from V and 3 from J, leaving 14 bases between them. Germline V gene lookup returns CDR1 SGHTA and CDR2 FQGNSA. This CDR3 spans 14 amino acids. The CDR3 region has the DNA TGTGCCAGCAGTCCCCTTACTGGGGAAGAGACCCAGTACTTC. Amino acid sequence: CASSPLTGEETQYF.

This clonotype was detected a few times. The rearrangement joins TRBV3-1 to TRBJ2-2; D possibly corresponds to TRBD1 (6 bases). Looked up from germline, CDR1 is LGHDT and CDR2 is YNNKEL (reference sequence). The length of the CDR3 is 14 residues. The V and J ends lost 6 bases and 4 bases respectively, with 12 bases between them. CDR3 coding DNA: TGTGCCAGCAGTCGTACAGGGACCACCGGGGAGCTGTTTTTT. It yields the protein CASSRTGTTGELFF.

This clonotype was detected a few times. The chain is built from TRBV18 and TRBJ1-5; 11 bases line up with TRBD1. J was trimmed by 8 bases and V by 4 bases; bases with no gene match: 7. Germline V gene data show CDR1 as KGHSH and CDR2 as LQKENI. CDR3 length: 15 amino acids. CDR3 DNA sequence: TGTGCCAGCTCACGCATTGGGGACAGGGGGGAGCCCCAGCATTTT. Translated: CASSRIGDRGEPQHF.

This clonotype has a handful of counts. The rearrangement uses TRBV15 and TRBJ1-5; D call uncertain. CDR3 size: 15 residues. Per germline, CDR1 LNHNV and CDR2 YYDKDF (reference sequence). V shed 0 bases and J shed 0 bases, with 6 bases lying between them. The CDR3 DNA reads as TGTGCCACCAGCAGAGAGGACGGTAGCAATCAGCCCCAGCATTTT. It specifies CATSREDGSNQPQHF.

At least ten counts were recorded for this clonotype. The rearrangement uses TRBV5-5 and TRBJ2-5, with D tentatively TRBD1 or TRBD2 (5 bases each). V gave up 4 bases and J gave up 0 bases, with 16 bases separating them. CDR1 SGHKS and CDR2 YYEKEE come from the germline V gene (reference sequence). The CDR3 runs 16 residues. This CDR3 reads CASSSTGRKYQETQYF. The CDR3 bases are TGTGCCAGCAGCAGCACGGGACGAAAGTACCAAGAGACCCAGTACTTC.

The chain employs TRBV10-3 and TRBJ2-7; 9 nucleotides line up with TRBD1. Losses at the gene ends were 2 bases for V and 0 bases for J; bases not matched to a gene: 14. Germline CDR1 and CDR2: ENHRY and SYGVKD. The CDR3 totals 19 residues. This CDR3 is CAISEPGTGSPSSSYEQYF. CDR3 coding DNA: TGTGCCATCAGTGAGCCCGGGACAGGGAGCCCCTCCAGCTCCTACGAGCAGTACTTC.

A few counts support this clonotype. In nucleotides, the CDR3 is TGCGCCAGCAGCCAAGCAAAGGGGGCAACAAGCAATCAGCCCCAGCATTTT. Its translation is CASSQAKGATSNQPQHF. The chain couples TRBV4-1 to TRBJ1-5, with TRBD1 identical over 7 bases. V lost 1 base to trimming and J lost 1 base; unmatched junction nucleotides: 7. Looked up from germline, CDR1 is MGHRA and CDR2 is YSYEKL. CDR3 length: 17 residues.

This clonotype was observed many times. J is TRBJ1-6 and V is TRBV7-9, with D perhaps TRBD1 (6 bases). Trimming shortened V by 5 bases and J by 10 bases, and 15 bases separated the two germline ends. CDR1 is SEHNR, CDR2 FQNEAQ, per germline (reference sequence). The CDR3 sequence is 14 residues long. CDR3 region: CASSPGTGSSPLHF. The DNA for the CDR3 is TGTGCCAGCAGCCCTGGAACAGGGAGCTCACCCCTCCACTTT. The full variable domain, its missing parts supplied by reference TRBV7-9 and TRBJ1-6, is DTGVSQNPRHKITKRGQNVTFRCDPISEHNRLYWYRQTLGQGPEFLTYFQNEAQLEKSRLLSDRFSAERPKGSFSTLEIQRTEQGDSAMYLCASSPGTGSSPLHFGNGTRLTVT.

The rearrangement links TRBV3-1 to TRBJ1-4; D remains ambiguous. The CDR3 sequence is 15 residues long. The V gene lost 2 bases and the J gene lost 4 bases, with 11 bases spanning the gap. The germline V gene encodes CDR1 LGHDT and CDR2 YNNKEL (reference sequence). CDR3 protein: CASSQMAVSNEKLFF. The CDR3 DNA reads TGTGCCAGCAGCCAAATGGCTGTCAGTAATGAAAAACTGTTTTTT.